The 15 T cell receptor beta chains given below trace back to one sample, sequenced in a study of control samples from healthy donors and cancer patients. Assay: immunoSEQ multiplex PCR; the TCRdb copy retains only in-frame clones and omits some. The sample lists approximately 210,000 clones; roughly nine tenths were seen once. Material: blood. These receptors were taken from a man between 25 and 39 years old in good health.

This clone was found a few times. In DNA, the CDR3 is TGTGCCAGCAAACACGGGACAGGGGACCCTGAAGCTTTCTTT. Its translation: CASKHGTGDPEAFF. V usage is TRBV6-6 and J usage is TRBJ1-1; TRBD1 aligns across 10 bases. There are 14 residues in the CDR3. V dropped 7 bases and J dropped 6; count of bases not matched to a gene: 8. CDR1 MNHNY and CDR2 SVGAGI come from the germline V gene (reference sequence).

The V call is TRBV28, the J call TRBJ2-7, with D perhaps matching TRBD2 (6 bases). V lost 7 bases and J 7 bases, leaving 29 bases between the germline ends. CDR1 and CDR2 (germline): MDHEN, SYDVKM. The CDR3 has 17 residues. CDR3 nucleotide sequence: TGTGCCAGCACCCCCAAAGACGGTGGCGGGGCGCCTTTGGAGCAGTACTTC. Translated, it gives CASTPKDGGGAPLEQYF.

The CDR3 loop is CASSSRTLPRVIQYF. CDR3 bases: TGTGCCAGCAGCTCTAGGACCCTGCCCCGGGTCATTCAGTACTTC. The V and J genes are TRBV5-6 and TRBJ2-4; no definite D call. This CDR3 comprises 15 residues. Germline lookup yields CDR1 SGHDT and CDR2 YYEEEE. The ends were cut back, 3 bases at V and 9 bases at J, with 19 bases in the middle.

The V call is TRBV7-2, the J call TRBJ2-7, with D possibly being TRBD1 (5 bases). Per the germline V gene, CDR1 is SGHTA and CDR2 is FQGNSA. With 2 bases removed from V and 5 bases from J, the gap between germline ends came to 16 bases. The CDR3 has 15 residues. In nucleotides, the CDR3 is TGTGCCAGCAGCTTACAGGGAATAAGCGAGCACGAGCAGTACTTC. Its protein product is CASSLQGISEHEQYF.

The chain's CDR3 is CSASEDRWNLNTEAFF. The CDR3 coding sequence is TGCAGTGCTAGTGAGGACAGGTGGAACCTGAACACTGAAGCTTTCTTT. This chain joins TRBV20-1 and TRBJ1-1, with 7 positions matching TRBD1. The CDR3 has 16 amino acids. Germline V CDR1 and CDR2: DFQATT, SNEGSKA (reference sequence). Unmatched junction bases numbered 10, after V lost 3 bases and J lost 0 bases.

This clone was seen once. In nucleotides, the CDR3 is TGTGCCAGCAGCTCCAGCGGGACTAGATACACCGGGGAGCTGTTTTTT. Translation gives CASSSSGTRYTGELFF. The chain couples TRBV7-2 to TRBJ2-2; 8 bases agree with TRBD2. V was clipped by 4 bases and J by 3 bases; unmatched bases: 7. Germline assignment: CDR1 SGHTA and CDR2 FQGNSA. CDR3 size: 16 residues.

The chain links TRBV10-2 to TRBJ1-1; D gene uncertain. This CDR3 has 13 amino acids. V was cut by 5 bases and J by 1 base, with 8 bases left in between. CDR1 WSHSY and CDR2 SAAADI come from the germline V gene. The DNA for the CDR3 is TGCGCCAGCAGTTATCAGACGAACACTGAAGCTTTCTTT. As protein: CASSYQTNTEAFF.

The chain combines TRBV5-1 with TRBJ2-3, with TRBD1 identical over 8 bases. Germline CDR1 and CDR2: SGHRS and YFSETQ. The ends lost 3 bases at V and 6 bases at J; junction bases unmatched: 15. The CDR3 consists of 17 residues. The CDR3 here is CASSSNPGGAGTDTQYF. The CDR3 bases are TGCGCCAGCAGCTCGAACCCAGGGGGCGCGGGAACGGATACGCAGTATTTT.

This clone has just one count. V and J are TRBV2 and TRBJ1-2, with TRBD1 matching over 8 bases. V lost 9 bases, J lost 4 bases, and 10 bases stayed unmatched. The CDR3 runs to 14 residues. Germline assignment: CDR1 SNHLY and CDR2 FYNNEI. In DNA form, the CDR3 reads TGTGCCAGTCGACAGGGGAGTAGTAGCTATGGCTACACCTTC. As protein: CASRQGSSSYGYTF. The complete variable domain, with remaining parts taken from reference TRBV2 and TRBJ1-2, reads EPEVTQTPSHQVTQMGQEVILRCVPISNHLYFYWYRQILGQKVEFLVSFYNNEISEKSEIFDDQFSVERPDGSNFTLKIRSTKLEDSAMYFCASRQGSSSYGYTFGSGTRLTVV.

V and J are TRBV9 and TRBJ1-2; D unclear. Trimming removed 4 bases from V and 3 bases from J, with 28 bases in between. This CDR3 region has 19 residues. Germline CDR1 and CDR2: SGDLS and YYNGEE. Written as DNA, the CDR3 is TGTGCCAGCAGCCCACGATATCTAAGGACCCAAACTAACCACTATGGCTACACCTTC. It translates to CASSPRYLRTQTNHYGYTF.

The J gene is TRBJ1-1, the V gene TRBV9, with unresolved D. Germline CDR1 reads SGDLS; CDR2 reads YYNGEE. V was shortened by 0 bases and J by 5 bases, with 11 bases between the two germline ends. This CDR3 is 14 amino acids long. The CDR3 loop is CASSVEVGWTEAFF. The CDR3, as DNA: TGTGCCAGCAGCGTAGAGGTGGGCTGGACTGAAGCTTTCTTT.

This chain joins TRBV10-3 and TRBJ1-1, with TRBD1 identical over 7 bases. The CDR3 extends over 12 amino acids. With V trimmed by 6 bases and J by 7 bases, 5 bases remained unmatched. CDR1 and CDR2 (germline): ENHRY, SYGVKD. Written as DNA, the CDR3 is TGTGCCATCAGAGGGACAGCCATTGAAGCTTTCTTT. Translation gives CAIRGTAIEAFF.

The V gene is TRBV12-5, the J gene TRBJ2-7; tentatively, D is TRBD2 (5 bases). Trimming left V 8 bases short and J 3 bases short, with 20 bases between. The CDR3 is 15 residues long. The germline V gene has CDR1 LGHNT and CDR2 FRNRAP. This CDR3 reads CASSSWADRGYEQYF. CDR3 bases: TGTGCTAGTAGCTCATGGGCCGATCGGGGCTACGAGCAGTACTTC.

The chain carries TRBV15 and TRBJ1-2, with D tentatively TRBD1 (6 bases). The germline V gene has CDR1 LNHNV and CDR2 YYDKDF (reference sequence). The V end was cut by 5 bases, the J end by 4 bases, with 14 bases between. The CDR3 length is 14 residues. The DNA for the CDR3 is TGTGCCACCAGCGGTGGGGGGGGCGGCTATGGCTACACCTTC. It translates to CATSGGGGGYGYTF.

The table lists this clone with a count of one. Here the CDR3 reads CASSLTSESYNEQFF. In DNA, the CDR3 is TGTGCCAGCAGCTTAACGAGCGAGAGCTACAATGAGCAGTTCTTC. The chain couples TRBV7-2 to TRBJ2-1; D not certain. Trimming shortened V by 2 bases and J by 3 bases, and 11 bases separated the two germline ends. The CDR3 extends over 15 amino acids. Germline V gives CDR1 SGHTA, CDR2 FQGNSA.